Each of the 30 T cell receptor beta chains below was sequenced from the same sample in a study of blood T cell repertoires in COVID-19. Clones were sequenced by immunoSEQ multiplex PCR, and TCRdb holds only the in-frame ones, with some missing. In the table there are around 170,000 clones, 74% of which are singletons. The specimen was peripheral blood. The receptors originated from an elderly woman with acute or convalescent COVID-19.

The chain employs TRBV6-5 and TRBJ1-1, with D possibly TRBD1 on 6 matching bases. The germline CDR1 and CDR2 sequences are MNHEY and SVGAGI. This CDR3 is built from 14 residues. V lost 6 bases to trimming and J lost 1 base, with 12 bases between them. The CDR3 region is CASRRGQTNTEAFF. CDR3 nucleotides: TGTGCCAGCAGGAGAGGACAGACGAACACTGAAGCTTTCTTT.

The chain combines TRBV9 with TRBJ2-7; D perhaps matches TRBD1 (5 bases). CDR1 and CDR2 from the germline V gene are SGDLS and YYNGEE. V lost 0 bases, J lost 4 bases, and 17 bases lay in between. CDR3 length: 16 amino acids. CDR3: CASSVAVGPTAYEQYF. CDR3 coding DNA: TGTGCCAGCAGCGTAGCCGTCGGTCCGACAGCTTACGAGCAGTACTTC.

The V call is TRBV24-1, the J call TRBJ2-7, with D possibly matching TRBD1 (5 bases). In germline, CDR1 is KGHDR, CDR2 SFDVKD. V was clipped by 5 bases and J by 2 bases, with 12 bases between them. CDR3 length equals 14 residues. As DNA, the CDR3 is TGTGCCACCAGTGCCCTGGGGCAGACCTACGAGCAGTACTTC. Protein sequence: CATSALGQTYEQYF.

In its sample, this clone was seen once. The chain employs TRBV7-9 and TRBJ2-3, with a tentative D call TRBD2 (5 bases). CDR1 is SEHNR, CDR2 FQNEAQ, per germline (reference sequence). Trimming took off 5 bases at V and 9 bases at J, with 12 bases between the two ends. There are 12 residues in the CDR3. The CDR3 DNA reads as TGTGCCAGCAGCCCCATGACTATCACGCAGTATTTT. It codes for CASSPMTITQYF. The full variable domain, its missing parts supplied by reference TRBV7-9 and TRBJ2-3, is DTGVSQNPRHKITKRGQNVTFRCDPISEHNRLYWYRQTLGQGPEFLTYFQNEAQLEKSRLLSDRFSAERPKGSFSTLEIQRTEQGDSAMYLCASSPMTITQYFGPGTRLTVL.

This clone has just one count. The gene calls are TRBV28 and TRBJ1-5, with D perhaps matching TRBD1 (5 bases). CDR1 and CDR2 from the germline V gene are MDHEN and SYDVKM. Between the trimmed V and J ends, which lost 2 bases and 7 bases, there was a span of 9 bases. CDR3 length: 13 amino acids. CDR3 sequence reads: CASSLQGDQPQHF. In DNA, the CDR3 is TGTGCCAGCAGTTTACAGGGTGACCAGCCCCAGCATTTT.

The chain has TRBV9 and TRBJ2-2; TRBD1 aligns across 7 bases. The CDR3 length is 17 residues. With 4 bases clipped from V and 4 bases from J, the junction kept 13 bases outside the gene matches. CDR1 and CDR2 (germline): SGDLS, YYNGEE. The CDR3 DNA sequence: TGTGCCAGCAGCTCTAAAGGGGGCTCGTTAATCACCGGGGAGCTGTTTTTT. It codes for CASSSKGGSLITGELFF.

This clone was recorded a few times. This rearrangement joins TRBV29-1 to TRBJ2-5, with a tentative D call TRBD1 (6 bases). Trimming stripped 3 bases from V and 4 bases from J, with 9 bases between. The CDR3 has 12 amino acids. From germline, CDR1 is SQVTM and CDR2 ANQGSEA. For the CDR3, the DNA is TGCAGCGTTGATGTAGGGGGAGAGACCCAGTACTTC. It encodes CSVDVGGETQYF.

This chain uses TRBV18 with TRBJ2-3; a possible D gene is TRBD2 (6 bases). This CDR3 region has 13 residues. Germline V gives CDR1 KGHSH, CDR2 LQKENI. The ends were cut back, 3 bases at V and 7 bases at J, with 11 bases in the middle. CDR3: CASSPTRTNTQYF. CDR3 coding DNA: TGTGCCAGCTCACCCACTAGGACTAATACGCAGTATTTT.

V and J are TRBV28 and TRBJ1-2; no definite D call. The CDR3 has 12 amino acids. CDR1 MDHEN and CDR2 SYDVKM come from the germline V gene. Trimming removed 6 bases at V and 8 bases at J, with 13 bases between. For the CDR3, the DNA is TGTGCCAGCAGCCCTACCGAGTGGGGCTACACCTTC. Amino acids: CASSPTEWGYTF.

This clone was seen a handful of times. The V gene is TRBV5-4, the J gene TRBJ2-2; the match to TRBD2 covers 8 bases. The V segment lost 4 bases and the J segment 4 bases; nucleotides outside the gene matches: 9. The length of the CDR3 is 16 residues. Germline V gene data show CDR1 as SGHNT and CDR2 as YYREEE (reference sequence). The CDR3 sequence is CASSRGSGKSTGELFF. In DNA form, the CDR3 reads TGTGCCAGCAGCCGTGGTAGCGGGAAGAGCACCGGGGAGCTGTTTTTT.

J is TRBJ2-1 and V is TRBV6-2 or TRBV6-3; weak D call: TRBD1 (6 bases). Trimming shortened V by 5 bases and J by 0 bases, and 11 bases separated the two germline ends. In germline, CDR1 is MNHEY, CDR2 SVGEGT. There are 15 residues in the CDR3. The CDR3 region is CASSADSISYNEQFF. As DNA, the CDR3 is TGTGCCAGCAGTGCGGACAGCATCTCCTACAATGAGCAGTTCTTC.

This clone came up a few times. The DNA of the CDR3 is TGTGCCAGCAGTCCCCAGGGGGTCCCGATGAACACTGAAGCTTTCTTT. It is translated as CASSPQGVPMNTEAFF. The rearrangement uses TRBV28 and TRBJ1-1; 7 bases map to TRBD1. Germline V gene data show CDR1 as MDHEN and CDR2 as SYDVKM. The CDR3 consists of 16 residues. V dropped 5 bases and J dropped 0; count of bases not matched to a gene: 9.

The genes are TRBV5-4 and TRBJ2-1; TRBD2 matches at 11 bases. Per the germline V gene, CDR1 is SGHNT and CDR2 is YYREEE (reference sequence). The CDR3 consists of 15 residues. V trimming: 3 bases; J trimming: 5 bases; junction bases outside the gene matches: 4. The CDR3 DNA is TGTGCCAGCAGCTCGGGACTAGCGGACAACAATGAGCAGTTCTTC. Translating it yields CASSSGLADNNEQFF.

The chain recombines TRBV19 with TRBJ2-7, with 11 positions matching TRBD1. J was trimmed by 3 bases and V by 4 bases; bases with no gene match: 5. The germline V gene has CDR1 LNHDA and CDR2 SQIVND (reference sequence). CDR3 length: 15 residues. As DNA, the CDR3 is TGTGCCAGTAGTAGAACGGGACAGGGGGGCTACGAGCAGTACTTC. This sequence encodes CASSRTGQGGYEQYF.

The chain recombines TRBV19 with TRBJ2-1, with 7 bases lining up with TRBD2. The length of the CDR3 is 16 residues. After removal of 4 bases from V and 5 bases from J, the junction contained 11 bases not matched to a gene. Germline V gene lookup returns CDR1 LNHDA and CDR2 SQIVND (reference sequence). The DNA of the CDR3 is TGTGCCAGTAGTAGACTTGGGGGGGTAATTAACAATGAGCAGTTCTTC. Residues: CASSRLGGVINNEQFF.

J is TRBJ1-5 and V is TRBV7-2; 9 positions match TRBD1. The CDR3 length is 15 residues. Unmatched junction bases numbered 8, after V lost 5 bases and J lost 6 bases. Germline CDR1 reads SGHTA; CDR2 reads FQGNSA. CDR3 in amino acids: CASSMGTGMGQPQHF. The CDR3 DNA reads TGTGCCAGCAGCATGGGGACAGGGATGGGTCAGCCCCAGCATTTT.

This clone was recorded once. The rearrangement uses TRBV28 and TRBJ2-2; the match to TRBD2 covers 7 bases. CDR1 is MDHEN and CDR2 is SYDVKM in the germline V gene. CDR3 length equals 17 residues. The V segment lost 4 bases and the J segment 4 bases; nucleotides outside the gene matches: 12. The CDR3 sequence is CASSSPPSSGVTGELFF. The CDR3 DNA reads TGTGCCAGCAGTTCGCCACCTTCCAGCGGGGTCACCGGGGAGCTGTTTTTT.

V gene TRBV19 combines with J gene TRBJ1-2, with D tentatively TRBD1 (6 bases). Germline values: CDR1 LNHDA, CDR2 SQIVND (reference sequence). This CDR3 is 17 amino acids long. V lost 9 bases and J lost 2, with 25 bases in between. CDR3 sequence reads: CASYPWGGGSINYGYTF. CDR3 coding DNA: TGTGCCAGCTACCCTTGGGGAGGGGGATCCATCAACTATGGCTACACCTTC. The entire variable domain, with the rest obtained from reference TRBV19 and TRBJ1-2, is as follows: DGGITQSPKYLFRKEGQNVTLSCEQNLNHDAMYWYRQDPGQGLRLIYYSQIVNDFQKGDIAEGYSVSREKKESFPLTVTSAQKNPTAFYLCASYPWGGGSINYGYTFGSGTRLTVV.

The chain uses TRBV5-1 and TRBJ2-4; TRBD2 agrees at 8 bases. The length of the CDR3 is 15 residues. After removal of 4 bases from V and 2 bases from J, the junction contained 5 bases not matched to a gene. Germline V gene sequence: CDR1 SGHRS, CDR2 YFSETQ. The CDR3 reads CASSPGGASKNIQYF. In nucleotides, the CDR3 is TGCGCCAGCAGCCCCGGGGGGGCCTCCAAAAACATTCAGTACTTC.

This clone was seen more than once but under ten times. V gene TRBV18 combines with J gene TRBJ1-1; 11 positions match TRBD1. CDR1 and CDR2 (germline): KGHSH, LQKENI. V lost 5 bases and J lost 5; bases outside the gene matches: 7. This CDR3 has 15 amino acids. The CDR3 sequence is CASSSWTGGSTEAFF. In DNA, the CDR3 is TGTGCCAGCTCATCATGGACAGGGGGCTCGACTGAAGCTTTCTTT.

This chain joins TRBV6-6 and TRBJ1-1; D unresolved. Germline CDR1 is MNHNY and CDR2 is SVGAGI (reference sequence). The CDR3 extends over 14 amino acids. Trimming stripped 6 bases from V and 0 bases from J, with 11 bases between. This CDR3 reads CASSQQIMNTEAFF. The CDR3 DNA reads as TGTGCCAGCAGCCAACAGATAATGAACACTGAAGCTTTCTTT.

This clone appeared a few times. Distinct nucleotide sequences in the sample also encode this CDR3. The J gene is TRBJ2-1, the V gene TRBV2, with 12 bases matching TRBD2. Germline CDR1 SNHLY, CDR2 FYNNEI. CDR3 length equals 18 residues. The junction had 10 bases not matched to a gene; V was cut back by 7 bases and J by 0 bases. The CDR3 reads CASISGLAGPSSYNEQFF. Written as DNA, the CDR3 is TGTGCCAGCATATCAGGACTAGCGGGACCAAGCTCCTACAATGAGCAGTTCTTC.

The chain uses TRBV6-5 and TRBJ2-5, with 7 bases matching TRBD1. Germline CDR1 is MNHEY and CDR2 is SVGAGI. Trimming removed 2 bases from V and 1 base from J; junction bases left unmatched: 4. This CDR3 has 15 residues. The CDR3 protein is CASSYGSGGQETQYF. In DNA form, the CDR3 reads TGTGCCAGCAGTTACGGGTCAGGGGGCCAAGAGACCCAGTACTTC.

CDR3 amino acids: CASSLGEWEKLFF. The CDR3 nucleotides read TGTGCCAGCAGTCTGGGCGAATGGGAAAAACTGTTTTTT. The chain has TRBV28 and TRBJ1-4; D unresolved. Trimming removed 5 bases at V and 8 bases at J, with 12 bases between. The CDR3 has 13 amino acids. CDR1 and CDR2 from the germline V gene are MDHEN and SYDVKM.

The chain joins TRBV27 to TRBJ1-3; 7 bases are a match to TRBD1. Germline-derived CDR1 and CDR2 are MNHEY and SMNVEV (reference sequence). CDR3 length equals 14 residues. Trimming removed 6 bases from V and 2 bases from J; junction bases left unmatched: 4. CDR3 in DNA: TGTGCCAGCAGACCCGGGACAGCTGGAAACACCATATATTTT. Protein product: CASRPGTAGNTIYF.

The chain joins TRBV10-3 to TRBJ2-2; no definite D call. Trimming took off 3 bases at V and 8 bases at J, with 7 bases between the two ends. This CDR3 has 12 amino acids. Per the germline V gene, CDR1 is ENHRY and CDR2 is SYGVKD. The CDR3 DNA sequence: TGTGCCATCAGTGAAATTTCTGGGGAGCTGTTTTTT. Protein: CAISEISGELFF.

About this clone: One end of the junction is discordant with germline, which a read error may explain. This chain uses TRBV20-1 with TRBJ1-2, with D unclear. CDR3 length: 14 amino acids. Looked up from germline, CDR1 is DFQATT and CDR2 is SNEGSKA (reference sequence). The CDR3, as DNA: TGCAGCGCTAGTCTCGGGGTCCGTAAGGGTGGCTACACCTTC. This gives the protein CSASLGVRKGGYTF.

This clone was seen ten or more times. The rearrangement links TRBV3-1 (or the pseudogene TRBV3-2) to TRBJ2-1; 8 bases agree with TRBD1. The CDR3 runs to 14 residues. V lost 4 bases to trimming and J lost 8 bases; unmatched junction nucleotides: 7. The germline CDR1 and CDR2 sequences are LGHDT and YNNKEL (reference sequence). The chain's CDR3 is CASSPYRGEDEQFF. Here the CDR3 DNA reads TGTGCCAGCAGCCCGTACAGGGGGGAGGATGAGCAGTTCTTC.

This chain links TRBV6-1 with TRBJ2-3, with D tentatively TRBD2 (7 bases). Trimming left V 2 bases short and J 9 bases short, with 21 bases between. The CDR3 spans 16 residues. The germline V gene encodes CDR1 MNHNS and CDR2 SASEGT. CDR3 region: CASSELASGTRGTQYF. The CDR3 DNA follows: TGTGCCAGCAGTGAATTGGCTAGCGGTACGAGGGGGACGCAGTATTTT.

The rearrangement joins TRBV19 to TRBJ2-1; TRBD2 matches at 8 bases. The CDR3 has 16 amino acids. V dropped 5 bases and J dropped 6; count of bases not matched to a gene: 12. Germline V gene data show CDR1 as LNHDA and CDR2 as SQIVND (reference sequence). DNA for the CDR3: TGTGCCAGTAGTCGACCGGGACTAGGAGTGACCAATGAGCAGTTCTTC. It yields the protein CASSRPGLGVTNEQFF.